The TCR beta chain under discussion was sequenced for a study of blood T cell repertoires in COVID-19. Study information: Samples taken during acute and convalescent COVID-19 were collected in the United States, Italy and Spain. The analysed material was cDNA or gDNA that came from T cells, B-cell-depleted T cells, or PBMCs.

CDR3 length: 14 amino acids. The germline gives CDR1 WSHSY, CDR2 SAAADI. Trimming took 1 base from V and 7 from J, leaving 11 bases between them. Original data processing: For nucleated cells, counts were estimated from reference gene primer amplification. The table came from immunoSEQ multiplex PCR; TCRdb's copy has only in-frame clones and leaves some out. That table is the source of V, J and clone size, and D and trimming were worked out from the DNA. The table includes over 150,000 clones, around 82% detected once. The sequence came from a man between 65 and 80 years old with active or convalescent COVID-19. The sequenced sample was peripheral blood. J is TRBJ1-5 and V is TRBV10-2; tentative D call: TRBD1 (6 bases). The CDR3 protein is CASSEWGGGQPQHF. The CDR3 DNA follows: TGCGCCAGCAGTGAGTGGGGGGGCGGGCAGCCCCAGCATTTT.